The TCR beta chain described here comes from a study of CD8+ T cells in alopecia areata (dated by TCRdb to 2017 to 2018). As for the study more broadly: The treated patients took part in an open-label pilot trial in which moderate-to-severe alopecia areata was treated with oral tofacitinib at 5 to 10 mg twice daily. Patients stayed on tofacitinib for 6 to 18 months and then had 6 months of follow-up off drug so that delayed response and recurrence could be assessed. The study used high-throughput TCRbeta sequencing to examine T cell clonal expansion in alopecia areata, in both the C3H/HeJ mouse model and human patients. Scalp tissue and sorted CD4+ and CD8+ peripheral blood T cells from patchy and totalis/universalis alopecia areata patients and from healthy controls were covered by human TCRbeta sequencing. Biopsies were taken from tofacitinib-treated patients at baseline and at 4 and 24 weeks of treatment, and a later scalp biopsy was taken in several of the tofacitinib-treated patients. Scalp clonality was compared across normal scalp (n=4), patchy alopecia areata scalp (n=8), and alopecia totalis/universalis scalp (n=8). RNA was extracted with the PAXgene miRNA kit for fixed scalp, the miRNeasy kit for PBMCs, and the RNeasy kit for mouse skin. Amplification of TCRbeta CDR3 regions was done by immunoSEQ multiplex PCR using 35 Vbeta forward primers and 13 Jbeta reverse primers.

Beyond this particular receptor, the publication reports: Compared with normal scalp, lesional scalp, particularly in alopecia totalis/universalis, had higher clonality and more expanded CD8+ clones, which suggests antigenic drive. Unlike mouse skin, which is dominated by gammadelta T cells, normal human skin has resident alphabeta T cells that are also sequenced, and this complicates analysis of the scalp TCR repertoire. Compared with mice, TCR sequences shared between patients were less clear, possibly partly because of HLA diversity across the patient population.

Library creation used the immunoSEQ multiplex PCR assay. RNA was extracted from all samples and reverse transcribed into cDNA as template for TCR sequencing. SuperScript III was used to make first-strand cDNA, primed with a 2:1 mix of oligo-dT and random hexamers. A synthetic immune receptor repertoire was used to measure amplification bias, and any remaining bias was corrected computationally. The study's own analysis went as follows. Raw reads were preprocessed to remove errors, and CDR3 was defined according to IMGT conventions as the region from the conserved cysteine to phenylalanine. Clonality was computed as 1 minus the Shannon entropy, with the entropy normalized by log2 of the number of productive unique TCRs. Whether each scalp clone was CD4 or CD8 was inferred by checking scalp TCRbeta sequences against the CD4 and CD8 repertoires from sorted blood. TCRdb's version of the immuneACCESS table is confined to in-frame rearrangements and falls short of the full clone set. An unresolved V gene accounts for under half of the shortfall where checked; the remainder is of unknown origin. That table supplies the V and J calls and clone size; D and trimming were determined from the DNA. Within this sample are under 250,000 clones, with more than 45% of them counted one time only. Approximately 0.44% of the sample goes to the ten largest clones.

From the cysteine through the phenylalanine, the CDR3 covers 13 amino acids. The sequence is cut down to CDR3 DNA, 39 bases in frame from base 1. The germline V gene specifies SQVTM as CDR1 and ANQGSEA as CDR2. Trimming takes 4 bases off V and 5 bases off J; junction bases not matched to a gene: 4. Note on this clone: Its cognate antigen has yet to be identified. No clone much larger than this one lies a single base away; base qualities are absent.

The sample's time point, from its label and the paper: baseline before oral tofacitinib. Lesional scalp punch biopsies and peripheral blood were collected from alopecia areata patients. PBMCs were isolated by density centrifugation and stained for CD3, CD4 and CD8, after which CD4+ and CD8+ T cells were sorted on a FACSAria. The chain links TRBV29-1 with TRBJ1-5, with TRBD1 identical over 8 junction bases. This clonotype was sampled from a human donor with alopecia areata. The sequences come from CD4+ T cells sorted from blood, collected at week 0. The CDR3 reads as follows: CSVGQGNYQPQHF. In nucleotides, the sequence is TGCAGCGTTGGACAGGGGAACTATCAGCCCCAGCATTTT.